The entry below gives a single T cell receptor beta chain sequence along with its context. Its antigen is currently unknown. The data were obtained in a study of vaccination effects on CD4 cells after COVID-19. ViraFEST used viral peptide pools to expand antigen-specific CD4+ T cells before sequencing. Upon completion of around eleven days in culture, CD4+ T cells were isolated. Between March and December 2020, the person had a SARS-CoV-2 infection that PCR confirmed. The negative control culture condition consisted of an HIV-1 Nef peptide pool. The trim removed 7 bases at V and 7 bases at J, leaving 10 bases unmatched. Germline-derived CDR1 and CDR2 are ENHRY and SYGVKD. The CDR3 contains 14 residues. Sequenced by immunoSEQ multiplex PCR; TCRdb stores in-frame clones only, minus some. The data hold under 65,000 clones, with about 77% observed a single time.

The sequence was collected from a human donor who had a prior SARS-CoV-2 infection. The source was CD4+ T cells from PBMCs cultured with HIV peptides, collected before COVID-19 vaccination. Sample subset: HIV-1 Nef peptide pool negative control/reference culture. The J gene is TRBJ1-2, the V gene TRBV10-3; 9 nucleotides align to TRBD1. CDR3 in DNA: TGTGCCATCAAAGACGACAGGGGGGGCCTTGGCTACACCTTC. It is translated as CAIKDDRGGLGYTF.